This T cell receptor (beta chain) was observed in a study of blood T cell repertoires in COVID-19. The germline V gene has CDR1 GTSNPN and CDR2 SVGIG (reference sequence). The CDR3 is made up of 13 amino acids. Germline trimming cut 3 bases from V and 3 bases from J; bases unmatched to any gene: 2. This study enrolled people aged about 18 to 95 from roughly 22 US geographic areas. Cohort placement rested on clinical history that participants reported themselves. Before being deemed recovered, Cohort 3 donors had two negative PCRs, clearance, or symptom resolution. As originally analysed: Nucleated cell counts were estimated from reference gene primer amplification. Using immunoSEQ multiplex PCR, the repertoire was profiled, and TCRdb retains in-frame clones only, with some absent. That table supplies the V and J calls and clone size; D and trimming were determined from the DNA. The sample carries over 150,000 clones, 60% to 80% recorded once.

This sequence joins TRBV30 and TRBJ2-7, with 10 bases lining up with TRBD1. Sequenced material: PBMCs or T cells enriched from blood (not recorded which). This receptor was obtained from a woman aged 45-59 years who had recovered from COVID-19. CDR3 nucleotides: TGTGCCTGGAGCCGGGACAGGGGCTACGAGCAGTACTTC. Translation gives CAWSRDRGYEQYF.